The 22 T cell receptor beta chains listed next were all sequenced from one sample in a study of blood T cell repertoires in COVID-19. Repertoires were generated with immunoSEQ multiplex PCR, while TCRdb's copy carries only in-frame clones and drops some. The sample has roughly 300,000 clones, about 85% seen once. The specimen sequenced was peripheral blood. Receptor source: a human donor in a cohort sampled during active COVID-19.

V is TRBV29-1 and J is TRBJ1-1; D unclear. CDR1 and CDR2 from the germline V gene are SQVTM and ANQGSEA. There are 11 residues in the CDR3. With 5 bases removed from V and 3 bases from J, the gap between germline ends came to 7 bases. The CDR3 region has the DNA TGCAGCGTTCGACGGGACACTGAAGCTTTCTTT. It is translated as CSVRRDTEAFF.

The chain joins TRBV18 to TRBJ1-1, with D perhaps matching TRBD1 (5 bases). Looked up from germline, CDR1 is KGHSH and CDR2 is LQKENI. This CDR3 has 15 amino acids. Trimming pared 5 bases from V and 1 base from J, leaving 14 bases between. In DNA form, the CDR3 reads TGTGCCAGCTCAACCGGCGACAGATCGAACACTGAAGCTTTCTTT. Protein: CASSTGDRSNTEAFF.

The V gene is TRBV24-1, the J gene TRBJ2-3, with 7 nucleotides matching TRBD1. Germline-derived CDR1 and CDR2 are KGHDR and SFDVKD. V dropped 0 bases and J dropped 7; count of bases not matched to a gene: 3. The CDR3 totals 14 residues. The CDR3 sequence is CATSDLATGYTQYF. The DNA of the CDR3 is TGTGCCACCAGTGATTTGGCGACAGGGTATACGCAGTATTTT.

A single count supports this clone. The chain combines TRBV6-5 with TRBJ1-2, with D tentatively TRBD1 (5 bases). Trimming removed 6 bases at V and 7 bases at J, with 12 bases between. The length of the CDR3 is 12 residues. The V gene's germline CDR1 is MNHEY and CDR2 SVGAGI. In nucleotides, the CDR3 is TGTGCCAGCAGCTACCTGGGGGGTGGCTACACCTTC. Translated: CASSYLGGGYTF.

The V gene is TRBV6-6, the J gene TRBJ1-2, with 7 bases matching TRBD1. Trimming took 6 bases from V and 3 from J; bases not matched to a gene: 10. This CDR3 has 15 residues. Germline CDR1 and CDR2: MNHNY and SVGAGI (reference sequence). The DNA for the CDR3 is TGTGCCAGCAGAGGAATCAGGGGGTATGACTATGGCTACACCTTC. Translated: CASRGIRGYDYGYTF.

This chain connects TRBV19 to TRBJ2-1; 8 bases match TRBD2. After removal of 5 bases from V and 5 bases from J, the junction contained 5 bases not matched to a gene. Germline values: CDR1 LNHDA, CDR2 SQIVND (reference sequence). The CDR3 sequence is 14 residues long. The CDR3 bases are TGTGCCAGTAGTCCCCAGCGGGAGAACAATGAGCAGTTCTTC. Translation: CASSPQRENNEQFF.

This clone was detected a few times. The chain employs TRBV30 and TRBJ2-5; D call uncertain. V gave up 5 bases and J gave up 2 bases, with 6 bases separating them. Germline V lookup: CDR1 GTSNPN, CDR2 SVGIG (reference sequence). The CDR3 extends over 11 amino acids. The CDR3 reads CAWGIQETQYF. The CDR3 DNA reads TGTGCCTGGGGTATACAAGAGACCCAGTACTTC.

The V gene is TRBV19, the J gene TRBJ2-5, with 7 bases identical to TRBD2. Germline trimming cut 7 bases from V and 4 bases from J; bases unmatched to any gene: 12. The CDR3 is made up of 15 amino acids. Germline V gives CDR1 LNHDA, CDR2 SQIVND (reference sequence). The DNA for the CDR3 is TGTGCCAGTACACCTGGGAGGGGTGGGACAGAGACCCAGTACTTC. Translated, it gives CASTPGRGGTETQYF. The variable domain in full, with the rest retrieved from reference TRBV19 and TRBJ2-5, is DGGITQSPKYLFRKEGQNVTLSCEQNLNHDAMYWYRQDPGQGLRLIYYSQIVNDFQKGDIAEGYSVSREKKESFPLTVTSAQKNPTAFYLCASTPGRGGTETQYFGPGTRLLVL.

The chain combines TRBV19 with TRBJ1-5; TRBD1 might be the D (5 bases). The CDR3 loop spans 14 amino acids. Trimming shortened V by 4 bases and J by 6 bases, and 13 bases separated the two germline ends. Per germline, CDR1 LNHDA and CDR2 SQIVND (reference sequence). DNA of the CDR3: TGTGCCAGTAGTAAGGCTGCTAGGGGTCAGCCCCAGCATTTT. This encodes CASSKAARGQPQHF.

The chain recombines TRBV13 with TRBJ2-7, with 7 positions matching TRBD2. V lost 5 bases and J lost 1; bases outside the gene matches: 11. The CDR3 spans 16 residues. CDR1 is PRHDT, CDR2 FYEKMQ, per germline (reference sequence). CDR3 DNA sequence: TGTGCCAGCAGCACCTCCCCCGCTAGCGGTTCCTACGAGCAGTACTTC. Amino acid sequence: CASSTSPASGSYEQYF.

The chain joins TRBV7-9 to TRBJ2-7; 8 positions agree with TRBD1. The CDR3 is made up of 15 amino acids. J lost 4 bases, V lost 5 bases, and 10 bases had no gene match. Germline CDR1 and CDR2: SEHNR and FQNEAQ (reference sequence). The CDR3 loop reads CASSPPQGAGYEQYF. CDR3 DNA: TGTGCCAGCAGCCCCCCCCAGGGGGCTGGATACGAGCAGTACTTC.

This chain links TRBV19 with TRBJ1-1; 12 nucleotides match TRBD1. Germline trimming cut 7 bases from V and 11 bases from J; bases unmatched to any gene: 11. Germline V gene lookup returns CDR1 LNHDA and CDR2 SQIVND (reference sequence). The CDR3 extends over 14 amino acids. CDR3 sequence: CASTPRDRGLKAFF. The CDR3 region has the DNA TGTGCCAGTACCCCCCGGGACAGGGGGCTCAAGGCTTTCTTT.

This chain connects TRBV4-1 to TRBJ2-7; D unclear. The CDR3 spans 16 residues. The V end lost 2 bases, the J end lost 4 bases, and 18 bases lay between the germline ends. Germline V gene sequence: CDR1 MGHRA, CDR2 YSYEKL. The CDR3 here is CASSQIETQATYEQYF. The CDR3 nucleotides read TGCGCCAGCAGCCAAATAGAGACCCAGGCGACATACGAGCAGTACTTC.

This clone was found a few times. The chain joins TRBV5-1 to TRBJ2-7; D is perhaps TRBD1 (6 bases). This CDR3 region has 16 residues. CDR1 is SGHRS and CDR2 is YFSETQ in the germline V gene. The ends were cut back, 1 base at V and 3 bases at J, with 17 bases in the middle. Here the CDR3 reads CASSLFQGPADYEQYF. Here the CDR3 DNA reads TGCGCCAGCAGCTTGTTTCAGGGGCCGGCGGACTACGAGCAGTACTTC.

The chain combines TRBV12-3 or TRBV12-4 with TRBJ1-5; D is uncertain. V lost 7 bases, J lost 4 bases, and 8 bases lay in between. The CDR3 covers 12 residues. The CDR3 sequence: CASTTQNQPQHF. The CDR3 DNA sequence: TGTGCCAGCACCACCCAGAATCAGCCCCAGCATTTT.

The gene calls are TRBV4-1 and TRBJ2-3; 9 bases are shared with TRBD2. This CDR3 is 17 amino acids long. Germline CDR1 reads MGHRA; CDR2 reads YSYEKL. J lost 6 bases, V lost 3 bases, and 13 bases had no gene match. In nucleotides, the CDR3 is TGCGCCAGCAGCCATCTGGTGGGGCTAGCGGGGATCGATACGCAGTATTTT. This sequence encodes CASSHLVGLAGIDTQYF.

The sample holds one count of this clone. V gene TRBV12-2 combines with J gene TRBJ2-7; the D call in the table, TRBD1, was not verified against the DNA. TRBV12-2 is a pseudogene segment. The CDR3 extends over 19 amino acids. In nucleotides, the CDR3 is TGTGCAAGTCGCTTAGCGGGTACCTACAGGGACAGGGATCGCCACGAGCAGTACTTC. It translates to CASRLAGTYRDRDRHEQYF.

In regard to this clone: Other DNA sequences from this sample encode an identical CDR3 as well. The V gene is TRBV4-3, the J gene TRBJ2-3; D might be TRBD2 (7 bases). Germline CDR1 and CDR2: LGHNA and YSLEER. The CDR3 length is 15 residues. The V gene lost 1 base and the J gene lost 2 bases, with 10 bases spanning the gap. Here the CDR3 reads CASSQGGGPTDTQYF. The CDR3 bases are TGCGCCAGCAGCCAAGGGGGGGGGCCCACAGATACGCAGTATTTT.

The gene calls are TRBV28 and TRBJ2-7, with 9 bases matching TRBD2. With V trimmed by 2 bases and J by 5 bases, 7 bases remained unmatched. Germline V gives CDR1 MDHEN, CDR2 SYDVKM. The CDR3 length is 15 residues. The CDR3 nucleotides read TGTGCCAGCAGTTTAAAGGTAGCGGGAGTTCACGAGCAGTACTTC. Amino acids: CASSLKVAGVHEQYF.

With respect to this clone: One end of the junction is discordant with germline, which a read error may explain. The rearrangement joins TRBV2 to TRBJ1-2; the match to TRBD1 covers 8 bases. The CDR3 sequence is 12 residues long. The germline CDR1 and CDR2 sequences are SNHLY and FYNNEI. CDR3 in DNA: TGTGCAGAGCAACAGGGGGAGCCTCTTGAGAAATTC. Translated: CAEQQGEPLEKF.

The chain recombines TRBV7-2 with TRBJ1-4; D not certain. CDR3 length: 16 amino acids. From germline, CDR1 is SGHTA and CDR2 FQGNSA. V was trimmed by 2 bases and J by 3 bases, leaving 13 bases between them. CDR3 sequence (DNA): TGTGCCAGCAGCTTAAAGCCTATAACCGCTAATGAAAAACTGTTTTTT. It translates to CASSLKPITANEKLFF.

The chain recombines TRBV28 with TRBJ1-1; no clear D gene. V shed 8 bases and J shed 8 bases, with 9 bases lying between them. Germline CDR1 and CDR2: MDHEN and SYDVKM. The CDR3 has 10 residues. CDR3 DNA sequence: TGTGCCAGCGGCGGATGGGAAGCTTTCTTT. It codes for CASGGWEAFF. The complete variable domain, with remaining parts taken from reference TRBV28 and TRBJ1-1, reads DVKVTQSSRYLVKRTGEKVFLECVQDMDHENMFWYRQDPGLGLRLIYFSYDVKMKEKGDIPEGYSVSREKKERFSLILESASTNQTSMYLCASGGWEAFFGQGTRLTVV.